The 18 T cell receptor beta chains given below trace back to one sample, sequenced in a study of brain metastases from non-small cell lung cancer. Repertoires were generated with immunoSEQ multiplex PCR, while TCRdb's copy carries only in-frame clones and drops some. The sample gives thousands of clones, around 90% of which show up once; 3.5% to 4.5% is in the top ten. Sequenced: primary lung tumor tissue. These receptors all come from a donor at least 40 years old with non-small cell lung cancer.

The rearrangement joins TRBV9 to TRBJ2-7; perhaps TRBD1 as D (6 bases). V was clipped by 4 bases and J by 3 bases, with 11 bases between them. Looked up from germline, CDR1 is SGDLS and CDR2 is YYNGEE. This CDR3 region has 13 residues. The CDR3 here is CASSPGVLYEQYF. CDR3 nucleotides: TGTGCCAGCAGCCCAGGGGTCCTCTACGAGCAGTACTTC.

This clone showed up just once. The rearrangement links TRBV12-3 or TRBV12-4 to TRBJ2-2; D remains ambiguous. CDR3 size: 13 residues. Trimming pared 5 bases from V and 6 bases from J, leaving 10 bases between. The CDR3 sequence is CASSQSDAGELFF. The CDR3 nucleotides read TGTGCCAGCAGTCAGTCCGACGCCGGGGAGCTGTTTTTT.

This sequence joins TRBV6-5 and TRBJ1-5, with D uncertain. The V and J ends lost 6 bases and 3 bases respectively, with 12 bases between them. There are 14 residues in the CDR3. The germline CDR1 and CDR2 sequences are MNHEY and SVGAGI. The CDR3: CASRQRRFNQPQHF. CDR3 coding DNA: TGTGCCAGCAGGCAACGGCGGTTCAATCAGCCCCAGCATTTT.

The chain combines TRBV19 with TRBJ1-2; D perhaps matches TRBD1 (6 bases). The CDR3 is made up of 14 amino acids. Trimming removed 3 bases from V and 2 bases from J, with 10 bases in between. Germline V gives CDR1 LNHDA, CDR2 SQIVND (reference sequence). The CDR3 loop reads CASSMGAQNYGYTF. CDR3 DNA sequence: TGTGCCAGTAGTATGGGGGCCCAAAACTATGGCTACACCTTC.

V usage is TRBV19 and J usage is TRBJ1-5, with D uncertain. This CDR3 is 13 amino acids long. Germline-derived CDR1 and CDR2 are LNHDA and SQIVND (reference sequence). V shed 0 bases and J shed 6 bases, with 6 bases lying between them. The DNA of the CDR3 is TGTGCCAGTAGTATAGATCGAAGTCAGCCCCAGCATTTT. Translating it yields CASSIDRSQPQHF.

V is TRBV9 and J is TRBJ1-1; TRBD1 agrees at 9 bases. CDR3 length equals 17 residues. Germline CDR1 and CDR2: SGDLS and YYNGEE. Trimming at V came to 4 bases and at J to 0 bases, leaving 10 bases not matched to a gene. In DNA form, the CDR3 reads TGTGCCAGCAGCCAACCCCCGGGACAGGGATTGAACACTGAAGCTTTCTTT. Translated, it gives CASSQPPGQGLNTEAFF.

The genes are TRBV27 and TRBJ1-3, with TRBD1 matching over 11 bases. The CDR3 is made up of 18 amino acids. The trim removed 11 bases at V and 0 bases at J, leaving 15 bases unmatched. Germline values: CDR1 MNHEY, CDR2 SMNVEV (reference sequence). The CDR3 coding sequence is TGTGCCGGAGCAGGGACAGGGGGTTATACTAGCTCTGGAAACACCATATATTTT. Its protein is CAGAGTGGYTSSGNTIYF.

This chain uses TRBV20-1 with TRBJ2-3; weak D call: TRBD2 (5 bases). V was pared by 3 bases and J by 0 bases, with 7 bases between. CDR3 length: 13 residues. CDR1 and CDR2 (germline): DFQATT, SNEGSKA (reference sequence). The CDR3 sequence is CSASTGSTDTQYF. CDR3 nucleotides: TGCAGTGCTAGTACGGGAAGCACAGATACGCAGTATTTT.

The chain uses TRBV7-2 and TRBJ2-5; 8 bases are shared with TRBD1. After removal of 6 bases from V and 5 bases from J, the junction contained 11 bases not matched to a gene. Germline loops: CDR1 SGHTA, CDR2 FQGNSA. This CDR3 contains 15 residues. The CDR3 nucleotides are TGTGCCAGCAGTTTTGGACAGGGACAGAGGGAGACCCAGTACTTC. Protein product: CASSFGQGQRETQYF.

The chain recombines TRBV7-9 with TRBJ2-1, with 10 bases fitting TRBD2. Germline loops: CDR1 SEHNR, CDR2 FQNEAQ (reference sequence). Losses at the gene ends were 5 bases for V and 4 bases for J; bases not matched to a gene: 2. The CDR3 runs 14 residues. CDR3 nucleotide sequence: TGTGCCAGCAGCGAGACTAGCGGGTACAATGAGCAGTTCTTC. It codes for CASSETSGYNEQFF.

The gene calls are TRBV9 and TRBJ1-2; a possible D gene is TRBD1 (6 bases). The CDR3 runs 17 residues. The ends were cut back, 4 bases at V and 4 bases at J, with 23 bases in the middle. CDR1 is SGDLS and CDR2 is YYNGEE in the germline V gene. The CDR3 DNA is TGTGCCAGCAGCCCTGCCGGGGGGTGGGGGCAGAGCTATGGCTACACCTTC. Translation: CASSPAGGWGQSYGYTF. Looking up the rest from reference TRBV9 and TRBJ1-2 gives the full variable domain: DSGVTQTPKHLITATGQRVTLRCSPRSGDLSVYWYQQSLDQGLQFLIQYYNGEERAKGNILERFSAQQFPDLHSELNLSSLELGDSALYFCASSPAGGWGQSYGYTFGSGTRLTVV.

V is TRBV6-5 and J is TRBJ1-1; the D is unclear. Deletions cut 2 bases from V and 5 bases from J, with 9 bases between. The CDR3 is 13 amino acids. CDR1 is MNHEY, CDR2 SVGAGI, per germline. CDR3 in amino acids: CASSYRAGTEAFF. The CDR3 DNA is TGTGCCAGCAGTTACCGTGCGGGTACTGAAGCTTTCTTT.

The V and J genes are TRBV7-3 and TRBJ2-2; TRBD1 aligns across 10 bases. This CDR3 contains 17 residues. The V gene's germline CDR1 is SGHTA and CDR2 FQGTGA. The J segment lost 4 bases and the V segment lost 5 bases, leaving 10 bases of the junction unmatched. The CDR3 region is CASSPRRGQGTTGELFF. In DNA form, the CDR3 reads TGTGCCAGCAGCCCCAGGAGGGGACAGGGGACCACCGGGGAGCTGTTTTTT.

CDR3 protein: CAISVDESADTQYF. CDR3 coding DNA: TGTGCCATCAGTGTGGACGAAAGCGCAGATACGCAGTATTTT. The chain joins TRBV10-3 to TRBJ2-3; D gene uncertain. Deletions cut 4 bases from V and 4 bases from J, with 12 bases between. This CDR3 comprises 14 residues. Germline V CDR1 and CDR2: ENHRY, SYGVKD.

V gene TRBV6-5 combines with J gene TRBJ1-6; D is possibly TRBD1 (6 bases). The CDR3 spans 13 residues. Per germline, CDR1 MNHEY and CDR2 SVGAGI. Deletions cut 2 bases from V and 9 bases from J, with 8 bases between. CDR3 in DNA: TGTGCCAGCAGTTACGGCAGGGGTTCACCCCTCCACTTT. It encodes CASSYGRGSPLHF.

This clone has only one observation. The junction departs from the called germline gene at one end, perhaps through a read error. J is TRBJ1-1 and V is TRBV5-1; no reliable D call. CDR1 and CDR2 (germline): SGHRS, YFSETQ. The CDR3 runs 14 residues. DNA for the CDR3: TGCGCCAGCAGCTTGGCCGGCCTCGGGCGGGAAGCTTTTTTT. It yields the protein CASSLAGLGREAFF.

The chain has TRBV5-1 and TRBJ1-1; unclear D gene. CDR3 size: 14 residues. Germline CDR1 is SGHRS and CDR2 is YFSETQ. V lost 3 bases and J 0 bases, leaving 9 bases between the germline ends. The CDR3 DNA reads TGCGCCAGCAGCTCCCCGACGGTGAACACTGAAGCTTTCTTT. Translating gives CASSSPTVNTEAFF.

Here the CDR3 reads CASSLDPGQRFYEQYF. The CDR3 nucleotides are TGTGCCAGCAGCTTAGACCCGGGACAGCGATTTTACGAGCAGTACTTC. J is TRBJ2-7 and V is TRBV7-2; 7 bases are a match to TRBD1. CDR1 and CDR2 (germline): SGHTA, FQGNSA. The CDR3 is 16 residues long. With 1 base clipped from V and 4 bases from J, the junction kept 10 bases outside the gene matches.